The 30 T cell receptor beta chains presented below share a single source sample, sequenced in a study of T cells expressing NK-cell markers. For each CDR3 protein, TCRdb gives one entry from its re-call of the 5' RACE reads, without DNA. The sample table includes roughly 380,000 distinct CDR3 sequences. Specimen: blood T cells: a sorted CD56 or NKG2C T cell subset, CD4+ or CD8+ T cells, or bulk PBMC T cells (not recorded which). All receptors come from a man between 18 and 69 years old in good health.

The rearrangement joins TRBV7-2 to TRBJ2-3; without DNA, the TCRdb call of TRBD2 cannot be checked. The CDR3 is 17 amino acids. Germline V gene data show CDR1 as SGHTA and CDR2 as FQGNSA. CDR3 in amino acids: CASSPPANGLRTDTQYF.

This chain links TRBV5-6 with TRBJ1-5. Germline V gene lookup returns CDR1 SGHDT and CDR2 YYEEEE. The CDR3 is 14 residues long. This chain's CDR3 is CASSLYGGIQPQHF.

This chain joins TRBV4-2 and TRBJ2-7; TCRdb reports TRBD2, a call that lacks DNA to check it against. This CDR3 region has 16 residues. Germline CDR1 reads LGHNA; CDR2 reads YNFKEQ. The CDR3 loop is CASSRGTSGPTYEQYF.

The chain combines TRBV7-9 with TRBJ1-6; TCRdb reports TRBD1, a call that lacks DNA to check it against. This CDR3 is 15 amino acids long. The germline V gene has CDR1 SEHNR and CDR2 FQNEAQ (reference sequence). The CDR3: CASSQGTGGFSPLHF.

The V call is TRBV5-1, the J call TRBJ1-1. The CDR3 runs to 15 residues. Germline V gene lookup returns CDR1 SGHRS and CDR2 YFSETQ. This chain's CDR3 is CASSPNVVKNTEAFF.

This sequence joins TRBV7-9 and TRBJ1-2. CDR1 SEHNR and CDR2 FQNEAQ come from the germline V gene (reference sequence). The CDR3 loop spans 13 amino acids. The CDR3 sequence is CASSLDFVSGYTF.

This chain links TRBV4-1 with TRBJ2-5; TCRdb's D call, TRBD1, is unchecked because there is no DNA. The germline gives CDR1 MGHRA, CDR2 YSYEKL. This CDR3 has 15 amino acids. The CDR3 loop reads CASSQMTGAVETQYF.

This rearrangement joins TRBV2 to TRBJ1-4; TCRdb calls TRBD1, which cannot be checked without DNA. Germline V gives CDR1 SNHLY, CDR2 FYNNEI. The CDR3 covers 13 residues. CDR3: CASRAAGTGKLFF.

The CDR3 spells CASSSPGQGGGNIQYF. This sequence joins TRBV28 and TRBJ2-4; the D call from TCRdb, TRBD1, cannot be confirmed without DNA. This CDR3 is built from 16 residues. Germline V gene lookup returns CDR1 MDHEN and CDR2 SYDVKM. Full variable domain (outside the CDR3, taken from reference TRBV28 and TRBJ2-4): DVKVTQSSRYLVKRTGEKVFLECVQDMDHENMFWYRQDPGLGLRLIYFSYDVKMKEKGDIPEGYSVSREKKERFSLILESASTNQTSMYLCASSSPGQGGGNIQYFGAGTRLSVL.

The V and J genes are TRBV12-5 and TRBJ2-1. Germline CDR1 and CDR2: LGHNT and FRNRAP. The CDR3 consists of 14 residues. The CDR3 sequence is CASGLVRSYNEQFF.

The chain combines TRBV7-8 with TRBJ2-1; TCRdb lists TRBD2, though no DNA is available to test this call. There are 19 residues in the CDR3. The germline CDR1 and CDR2 sequences are SGHVS and FQNEAQ. CDR3: CASSFRVLQRGGKNNEQFF.

This CDR3 reads CASQTQPTDTQYF. The gene calls are TRBV5-1 and TRBJ2-3. The CDR3 spans 13 residues. Germline V gene sequence: CDR1 SGHRS, CDR2 YFSETQ.

CDR3: CASSGTPTGHYNEQFF. The rearrangement uses TRBV5-4 and TRBJ2-1; checking the TCRdb D call of TRBD1 is not possible without DNA. CDR1 SGHNT and CDR2 YYREEE come from the germline V gene (reference sequence). The CDR3 covers 16 residues.

V and J are TRBV12-3 or TRBV12-4 and TRBJ2-2; absent DNA, TCRdb's TRBD1 call cannot be checked. This CDR3 has 15 amino acids. CDR3 in amino acids: CASSPSRRGAGELFF.

The chain joins TRBV12-3 or TRBV12-4 to TRBJ2-1. The CDR3 is 14 amino acids. This CDR3 is CASSHLDLYNEQFF.

The chain carries TRBV5-1 and TRBJ2-5; TCRdb calls TRBD1, which cannot be checked without DNA. There are 15 residues in the CDR3. Germline assignment: CDR1 SGHRS and CDR2 YFSETQ. CDR3 residues: CASSFDRGTWKTQYF.

The chain uses TRBV7-9 and TRBJ2-3; TCRdb lists TRBD1, though no DNA is available to test this call. This CDR3 is built from 15 residues. Germline V gene sequence: CDR1 SEHNR, CDR2 FQNEAQ (reference sequence). CDR3 region: CASSRTGLGTDTQYF. The whole variable domain, filled in from reference TRBV7-9 and TRBJ2-3, reads DTGVSQNPRHKITKRGQNVTFRCDPISEHNRLYWYRQTLGQGPEFLTYFQNEAQLEKSRLLSDRFSAERPKGSFSTLEIQRTEQGDSAMYLCASSRTGLGTDTQYFGPGTRLTVL.

V and J are TRBV5-1 and TRBJ1-2; TCRdb picks TRBD1, but there is no DNA to check that call. Germline assignment: CDR1 SGHRS and CDR2 YFSETQ. This CDR3 is built from 16 residues. The CDR3 loop reads CASSTGTGGLGYGYTF.

The rearrangement links TRBV5-1 to TRBJ2-5; TCRdb reports TRBD2, a call that lacks DNA to check it against. Germline V gene lookup returns CDR1 SGHRS and CDR2 YFSETQ. The CDR3 has 15 residues. The CDR3 loop is CASSLPFTNQETQYF. Variable domain in full (rest from reference TRBV5-1 and TRBJ2-5): KAGVTQTPRYLIKTRGQQVTLSCSPISGHRSVSWYQQTPGQGLQFLFEYFSETQRNKGNFPGRFSGRQFSNSRSEMNVSTLELGDSALYLCASSLPFTNQETQYFGPGTRLLVL.

The CDR3 loop reads CSAPKGAGETQYF. The V call is TRBV20-1, the J call TRBJ2-5; the D call from TCRdb, TRBD1, cannot be confirmed without DNA. The CDR3 spans 13 residues. Germline-derived CDR1 and CDR2 are DFQATT and SNEGSKA (reference sequence).

CDR3 residues: CATTPLAGVRRPQETQYF. This chain links TRBV10-3 with TRBJ2-5; TCRdb reports TRBD2, a call that lacks DNA to check it against. This CDR3 contains 18 residues. The germline CDR1 and CDR2 sequences are ENHRY and SYGVKD.

The chain has TRBV3-1 and TRBJ1-6. This CDR3 comprises 14 residues. Germline V gives CDR1 LGHDT, CDR2 YNNKEL (reference sequence). The CDR3 region is CASSQAQTNSPLHF.

The CDR3: CASSRGLLTETQYF. This sequence joins TRBV11-2 and TRBJ2-5; TCRdb indicates TRBD2, and absent DNA this call remains unverified. CDR3 size: 14 residues. Germline-derived CDR1 and CDR2 are SGHAT and FQNNGV.

The CDR3 reads CASIPGTGMVNTIYF. V gene TRBV12-3 or TRBV12-4 combines with J gene TRBJ1-3; absent DNA, TCRdb's TRBD1 call cannot be checked. The CDR3 consists of 15 residues.

V gene TRBV5-1 combines with J gene TRBJ2-5; no DNA is available, so the TRBD1 call from TCRdb remains unchecked. The germline gives CDR1 SGHRS, CDR2 YFSETQ. There are 14 residues in the CDR3. The CDR3 is CASSLASDGGPRYF.

This sequence joins TRBV20-1 and TRBJ2-7. Germline assignment: CDR1 DFQATT and CDR2 SNEGSKA (reference sequence). CDR3 length equals 11 residues. The chain's CDR3 is CSAETGYEQYF.

The J gene is TRBJ1-1, the V gene TRBV28; TCRdb calls TRBD1, which cannot be checked without DNA. Germline V gene lookup returns CDR1 MDHEN and CDR2 SYDVKM. The CDR3 runs 16 residues. The CDR3 here is CASIIGLVGANTEAFF.

The chain employs TRBV4-1 and TRBJ2-2. Germline-derived CDR1 and CDR2 are MGHRA and YSYEKL. The CDR3 is 16 amino acids. The CDR3 sequence: CASSLHTGANTGELFF.

J is TRBJ2-5 and V is TRBV5-6. The germline gives CDR1 SGHDT, CDR2 YYEEEE. The CDR3 length is 13 residues. The CDR3 spells CASTFGLVETQYF.

The rearrangement links TRBV11-2 to TRBJ2-1; TCRdb lists TRBD1, though no DNA is available to test this call. The length of the CDR3 is 15 residues. CDR1 is SGHAT and CDR2 is FQNNGV in the germline V gene. The CDR3 here is CASSLNSGSHNEQFF.